The sequence of this T cell receptor beta chain was determined in a study of T cells of healthy individuals. TCRdb reprocessed the 5' RACE reads via MiXCR and lists one record per CDR3 protein. The data hold tens of thousands of distinct CDR3 sequences, with around 16% observed a single time. This clonotype was counted ten times or more. Germline V gene data show CDR1 as MNHEY and CDR2 as SVGAGI. J was trimmed by 7 bases and V by 2 bases; bases with no gene match: 2. The CDR3 extends over 13 amino acids. This clonotype originated in a human donor in good health. The chain uses TRBV6-5 and TRBJ1-3; TRBD1 matches 7 bases. The CDR3 bases are TGTGCCAGCAGTTACCTGGGACAGAACACCATATATTTT. As protein: CASSYLGQNTIYF.